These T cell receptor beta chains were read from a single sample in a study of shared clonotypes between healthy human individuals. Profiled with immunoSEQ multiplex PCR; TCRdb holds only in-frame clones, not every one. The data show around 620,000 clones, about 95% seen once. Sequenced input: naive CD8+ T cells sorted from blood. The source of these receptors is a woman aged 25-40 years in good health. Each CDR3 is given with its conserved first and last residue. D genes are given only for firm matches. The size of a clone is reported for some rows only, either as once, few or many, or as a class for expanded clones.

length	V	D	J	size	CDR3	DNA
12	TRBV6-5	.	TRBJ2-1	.	CASSSEDNEQFF	TGTGCCAGCAGTTCCGAGGACAATGAGCAGTTCTTC
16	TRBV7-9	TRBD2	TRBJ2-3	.	CASSSALAGVMDTQYF	TGTGCCAGCAGCTCCGCTTTAGCGGGAGTAATGGATACGCAGTATTTT
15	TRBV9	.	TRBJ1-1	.	CASSAEDVRNTEAFF	TGTGCCAGCAGCGCGGAAGACGTTCGGAACACTGAAGCTTTCTTT
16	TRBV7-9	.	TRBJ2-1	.	CASSFGLSGDGNEQFF	TGTGCCAGCAGCTTCGGACTATCGGGAGACGGGAATGAGCAGTTCTTC
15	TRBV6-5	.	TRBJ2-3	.	CASSYSLWPPDTQYF	TGTGCCAGCAGTTACTCCCTTTGGCCCCCAGATACGCAGTATTTT
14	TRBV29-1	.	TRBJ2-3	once	CSVGGLKRADTQYF	TGCAGCGTTGGGGGGCTAAAGAGGGCAGATACGCAGTATTTT
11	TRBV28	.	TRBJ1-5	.	CASSSLQPQHF	TGTGCCAGCAGTTCCCTCCAGCCCCAGCATTTT
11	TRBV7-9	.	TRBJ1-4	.	CASSLLEKLFF	TGTGCCAGCAGCTTACTAGAAAAACTGTTTTTT
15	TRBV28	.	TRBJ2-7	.	CASSPGTVSSYEQYF	TGTGCCAGCAGTCCGGGGACGGTTAGCTCCTACGAGCAGTACTTC
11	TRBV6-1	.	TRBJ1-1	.	CAQEVGGEAFF	TGTGCCCAAGAAGTAGGGGGTGAAGCTTTCTTT
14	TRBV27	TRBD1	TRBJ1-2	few	CASSSRTGTYGYTF	TGTGCCAGTTCGAGCAGGACAGGGACCTATGGCTACACCTTC
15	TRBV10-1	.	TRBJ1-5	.	CASSLQEGSNQPQHF	TGCGCCAGCAGTTTACAGGAGGGTAGCAATCAGCCCCAGCATTTT
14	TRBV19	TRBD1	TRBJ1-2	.	CASSIWTGGYGYTF	TGTGCCAGTAGTATCTGGACAGGGGGCTATGGCTACACCTTC
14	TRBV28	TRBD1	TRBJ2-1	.	CASSWTGAGGEQFF	TGTGCCAGCAGTTGGACAGGGGCCGGAGGTGAGCAGTTCTTC
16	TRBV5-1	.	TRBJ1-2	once	CASSLRDGLQGYGYTF	TGCGCCAGCAGCTTGCGTGACGGCCTCCAGGGCTATGGCTACACCTTC
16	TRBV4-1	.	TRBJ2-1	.	CASSQDGGSSYNEQFF	TGCGCCAGCAGCCAAGACGGGGGAAGCTCCTACAATGAGCAGTTCTTC
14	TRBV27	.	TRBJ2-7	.	CASSLKGFSYEQYF	TGTGCCAGCAGCTTGAAAGGATTCTCCTACGAGCAGTACTTC
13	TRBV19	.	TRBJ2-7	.	CASTPGPTYEQYF	TGTGCCAGTACCCCGGGTCCCACCTACGAGCAGTACTTC
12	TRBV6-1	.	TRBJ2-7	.	CASSEPSYEQYF	TGTGCCAGCAGTGAACCTAGTTACGAGCAGTACTTC
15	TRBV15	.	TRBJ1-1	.	CATSESTWQHTEAFF	TGTGCCACCAGCGAGAGTACATGGCAGCACACTGAAGCTTTCTTT
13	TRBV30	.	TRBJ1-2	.	CAWSVLEGYGYTF	TGTGCCTGGAGTGTACTAGAGGGCTATGGCTACACCTTC
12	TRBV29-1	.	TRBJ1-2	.	CSVDLTHYGYTF	TGCAGCGTTGATTTGACTCACTATGGCTACACCTTC
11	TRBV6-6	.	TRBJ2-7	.	CASSGTYEQYF	TGTGCCAGCTCGGGAACCTACGAGCAGTACTTC
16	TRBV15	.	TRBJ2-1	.	CATSKRSHVEYNEQFF	TGTGCCACCAGCAAACGATCTCATGTGGAATACAATGAGCAGTTCTTC
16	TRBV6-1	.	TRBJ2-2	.	CASSALKNDVTGELFF	TGTGCCAGCAGTGCTTTGAAAAACGATGTCACCGGGGAGCTGTTTTTT
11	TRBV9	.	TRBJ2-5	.	CASSAEETQYF	TGTGCCAGCAGCGCGGAAGAGACCCAGTACTTC
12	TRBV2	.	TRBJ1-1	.	CASRGDFPEAFF	TGTGCCAGCAGGGGGGACTTTCCTGAAGCTTTCTTT
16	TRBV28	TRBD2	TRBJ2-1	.	CASSPLFLAGTDEQFF	TGTGCCAGCAGTCCCCTTTTTCTAGCGGGAACCGATGAGCAGTTCTTC
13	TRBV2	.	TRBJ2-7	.	CASSDSVAYEQYF	TGTGCCAGCAGTGATTCAGTCGCCTACGAGCAGTACTTC
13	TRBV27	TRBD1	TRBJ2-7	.	CASSPGTVYEQYF	TGTGCCAGCAGCCCCGGGACAGTCTACGAGCAGTACTTC
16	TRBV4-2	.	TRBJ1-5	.	CASSQEQVGSNQPQHF	TGTGCCAGCAGCCAAGAGCAGGTGGGTAGCAATCAGCCCCAGCATTTT
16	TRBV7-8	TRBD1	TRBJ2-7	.	CASSLVTGTGVYEQYF	TGTGCCAGCAGCTTAGTGACCGGGACAGGGGTCTACGAGCAGTACTTC
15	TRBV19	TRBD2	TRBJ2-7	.	CASSPGLAAPYEQYF	TGTGCCAGTAGTCCCGGACTAGCGGCCCCCTACGAGCAGTACTTC
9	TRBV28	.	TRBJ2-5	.	CASSSPQYF	TGTGCCAGCAGTTCGCCCCAGTACTTC
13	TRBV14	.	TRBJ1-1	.	CASSQRGAAEAFF	TGTGCCAGCAGCCAAAGAGGGGCCGCCGAAGCTTTCTTT
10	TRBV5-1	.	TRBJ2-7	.	CASSLYEQYF	TGCGCCAGCAGCCTCTACGAGCAGTACTTC
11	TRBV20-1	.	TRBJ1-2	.	CRATGPMRYTF	TGCAGGGCTACCGGTCCTATGAGGTACACCTTC
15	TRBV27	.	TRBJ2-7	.	CASSLKDSISYEQYF	TGTGCCAGCAGTTTAAAGGACAGTATCTCCTACGAGCAGTACTTC
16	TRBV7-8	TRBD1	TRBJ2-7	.	CASSNNRDRGDHEQYF	TGTGCCAGCAGCAACAACCGGGACAGGGGCGACCACGAGCAGTACTTC
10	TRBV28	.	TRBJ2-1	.	CASSFNEQFF	TGTGCCAGCAGTTTCAATGAGCAGTTCTTC
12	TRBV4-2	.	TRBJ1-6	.	CASSRRGSPLHF	TGTGCCAGCAGCCGGAGGGGATCACCCCTCCACTTT
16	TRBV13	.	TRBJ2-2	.	CASSVMWGPETGELFF	TGTGCCAGCAGCGTAATGTGGGGTCCGGAAACCGGGGAGCTGTTTTTT
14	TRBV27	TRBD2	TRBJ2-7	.	CASSWSSGTYEQYF	TGTGCCAGCAGTTGGTCTAGCGGTACCTACGAGCAGTACTTC
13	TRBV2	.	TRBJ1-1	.	CASSAFRGTEAFF	TGTGCCAGCAGTGCCTTCAGGGGCACTGAAGCTTTCTTT
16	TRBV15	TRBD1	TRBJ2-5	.	CATSIGSTGVFGTQYF	TGTGCCACCAGCATTGGCTCGACAGGGGTCTTTGGGACCCAGTACTTC
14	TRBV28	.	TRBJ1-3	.	CASSFELTGNTIYF	TGTGCCAGCAGTTTTGAGTTAACTGGAAACACCATATATTTT
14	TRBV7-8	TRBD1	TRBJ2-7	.	CASSFGTGVYEQYF	TGTGCCAGCAGCTTCGGGACAGGGGTCTACGAGCAGTACTTC
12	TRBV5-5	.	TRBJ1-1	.	CASSGVLPEAFF	TGTGCCAGCAGCGGGGTTCTCCCTGAAGCTTTCTTT
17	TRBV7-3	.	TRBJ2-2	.	CASSLNLISRGTGELFF	TGTGCCAGCAGCTTAAATTTGATTTCGCGAGGAACCGGGGAGCTGTTTTTT
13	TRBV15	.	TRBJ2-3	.	CATSSSSVDTQYF	TGTGCCACCAGCAGTTCTAGTGTAGATACGCAGTATTTT
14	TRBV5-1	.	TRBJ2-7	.	CASSFTGFTYEQYF	TGCGCCAGCAGCTTCACAGGGTTTACCTACGAGCAGTACTTC
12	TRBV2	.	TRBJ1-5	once	CASSEALLPQHF	TGTGCCAGCAGTGAAGCGCTTTTGCCCCAGCATTTT
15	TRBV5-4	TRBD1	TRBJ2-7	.	CASREPGQGAHEQYF	TGTGCCAGCAGGGAACCGGGACAGGGGGCTCACGAGCAGTACTTC
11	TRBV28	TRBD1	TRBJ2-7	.	CAGQGGSEQYF	TGTGCCGGACAGGGGGGTAGCGAGCAGTACTTC
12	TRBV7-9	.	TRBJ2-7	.	CASSLVSYEQYF	TGTGCCAGCAGCTTAGTTTCTTACGAGCAGTACTTC
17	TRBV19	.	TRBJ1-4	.	CASSIVTRLTTNEKLFF	TGTGCCAGTAGTATAGTAACAAGACTCACAACTAATGAAAAACTGTTTTTT
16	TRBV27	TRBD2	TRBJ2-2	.	CASSYGLAGDTGELFF	TGTGCCAGCAGTTATGGACTAGCGGGAGACACCGGGGAGCTGTTTTTT
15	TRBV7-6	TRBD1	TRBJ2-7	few	CASSLVGQGADEQYF	TGTGCCAGCAGCTTAGTGGGACAGGGGGCTGACGAGCAGTACTTC